The next 5 T cell receptor beta chains were all read from a single sample in a study of blood T cell repertoires in COVID-19. Repertoires were generated with immunoSEQ multiplex PCR, while TCRdb's copy carries only in-frame clones and drops some. The table lists roughly 270,000 clones, around 80% of them singletons, with 5% in the top ten. Sequencing was performed on PBMCs or T cells enriched from blood (not recorded which). These receptors originate from a man in his forties who had been exposed to COVID-19.

CDR3 residues: CASSLLAEAQETQYF. In DNA form, the CDR3 reads TGCGCCAGCAGCTTGCTAGCTGAAGCTCAAGAGACCCAGTACTTC. This chain connects TRBV5-1 to TRBJ2-5; weak D call: TRBD2 (5 bases). The V gene's germline CDR1 is SGHRS and CDR2 YFSETQ. Between the trimmed V and J ends, which lost 1 base and 2 bases, there was a span of 12 bases. The CDR3 loop spans 15 amino acids.

The chain employs TRBV7-8 and TRBJ2-3; 7 bases fit TRBD2. Germline loops: CDR1 SGHVS, CDR2 FQNEAQ. V lost 0 bases, J lost 0 bases, and 9 bases stayed unmatched. The CDR3 extends over 18 amino acids. This chain's CDR3 is CASSLARFAGASTDTQYF. The CDR3, as DNA: TGTGCCAGCAGCTTAGCGCGTTTCGCGGGAGCTAGCACAGATACGCAGTATTTT.

This chain uses TRBV7-8 with TRBJ2-3; D perhaps matches TRBD2 (6 bases). The CDR3 sequence is 14 residues long. V dropped 1 base and J dropped 4 bases, with 9 bases sitting between them. Germline V CDR1 and CDR2: SGHVS, FQNEAQ. CDR3 bases: TGTGCCAGCAGCTTAGGCGGGACCGCAGATACGCAGTATTTT. Amino acids: CASSLGGTADTQYF.

This chain links TRBV5-6 with TRBJ1-6; no reliable D call. CDR3 length: 12 amino acids. Looked up from germline, CDR1 is SGHDT and CDR2 is YYEEEE. V gave up 1 base and J gave up 9 bases, with 5 bases separating them. The chain's CDR3 is CASSLTVSPLHF. The DNA of the CDR3 is TGTGCCAGCAGCTTGACGGTTTCACCCCTCCACTTT.

This clone was observed a handful of times. V and J are TRBV4-1 and TRBJ1-6; D not resolved. Germline V gene lookup returns CDR1 MGHRA and CDR2 YSYEKL. The CDR3 totals 13 residues. Trimming left V 3 bases short and J 7 bases short, with 7 bases between. CDR3 in DNA: TGCGCCAGCAGCCAGAGAGGGAATTCACCCCTCCACTTT. It translates to CASSQRGNSPLHF.